What follows are 19 T cell receptor beta chains derived from one specimen sequenced in a study of CD8 T cells in Susac syndrome (dated by TCRdb to between 2018 and 2021). Receptor amplification or capture employed the immunoSEQ multiplex PCR assay. RNA was extracted using the RNeasy kit, and about 0.5 to 1 ug of the RNA was reverse transcribed with random hexamers. The public reads were run again by TCRdb, first through fastp at Q25 and then through MiXCR, and only productive beta chains were kept. Each CDR3 protein appears once, grouped with its most common genes and DNA. Counted in this sample were more than 65,000 distinct CDR3 sequences; approximately 95% of them appeared once. 0.24% of the sample comes from the top ten. Input material: CD8+ T cells from PBMCs. All receptors come from a human donor in good health.

This clonotype was detected only once. V usage is TRBV6-5 and J usage is TRBJ1-1, with TRBD1 matching 10 bases. J lost 6 bases, V lost 4 bases, and 5 bases had no gene match. CDR1 and CDR2 (germline): MNHEY, SVGAGI. The CDR3 length is 14 residues. The CDR3 DNA reads as TGTGCCAGCAGTTGGGGACAGGGGTTCGCTGAAGCTTTCTTT. Its translation: CASSWGQGFAEAFF.

The chain employs TRBV5-1 and TRBJ1-6; a weak D match, TRBD1 (6 bases). V was shortened by 1 base and J by 9 bases, with 11 bases between the two germline ends. This CDR3 contains 14 residues. CDR1 and CDR2 from the germline V gene are SGHRS and YFSETQ. CDR3 residues: CASSLPRGRSPLHF. The CDR3 DNA is TGCGCCAGCAGCTTGCCCAGGGGACGTTCACCCCTCCACTTT.

J is TRBJ2-1 and V is TRBV5-4, with TRBD2 matching 11 bases. The CDR3 consists of 14 residues. Trimming removed 0 bases from V and 9 bases from J; junction bases left unmatched: 2. The germline CDR1 and CDR2 sequences are SGHNT and YYREEE (reference sequence). CDR3 residues: CASSLGTSGPEQFF. The CDR3 DNA reads as TGTGCCAGCAGCTTGGGGACTAGCGGGCCTGAGCAGTTCTTC.

This chain uses TRBV27 with TRBJ1-5; D not certain. The germline V gene encodes CDR1 MNHEY and CDR2 SMNVEV (reference sequence). The CDR3 extends over 15 amino acids. Between the trimmed V and J ends, which lost 2 bases and 4 bases, there was a span of 12 bases. The CDR3 sequence is CASSLGVPANQPQHF. The CDR3 bases are TGTGCCAGCAGTTTAGGGGTGCCAGCTAATCAGCCCCAGCATTTT.

The chain carries TRBV29-1 and TRBJ2-5; the match to TRBD2 covers 10 bases. The germline gives CDR1 SQVTM, CDR2 ANQGSEA. The CDR3 runs 15 residues. Trimming cost V 0 bases and J 2 bases; bases outside gene matches: 3. The CDR3 DNA follows: TGCAGCGTTGAAGACGTAGCGGGGGGACAAGAGACCCAGTACTTC. This translates into CSVEDVAGGQETQYF.

The V gene is TRBV23-1, the J gene TRBJ1-1, with D possibly matching TRBD1 (6 bases). TRBV23-1 is assigned to the ORF class and has an uncertain function. V lost 0 bases to trimming and J lost 0 bases, with 23 bases between them. The CDR3 totals 20 residues. CDR3 sequence reads: CASSQSWQGPQFTMNTEAFF. Here the CDR3 DNA reads TGCGCCAGCAGTCAATCCTGGCAGGGGCCTCAATTCACTATGAACACTGAAGCTTTCTTT.

The table lists this clonotype with a count of one. CDR3 protein: CASTQDWFNQETQYF. Here the CDR3 DNA reads TGTGCCAGCACCCAGGACTGGTTCAACCAAGAGACCCAGTACTTC. The chain employs TRBV7-2 and TRBJ2-5; TRBD2 might be the D (5 bases). The V and J ends lost 7 bases and 0 bases respectively, with 15 bases between them. Germline V CDR1 and CDR2: SGHTA, FQGNSA. The CDR3 is 15 residues long.

The chain is built from TRBV9 and TRBJ2-7; 8 bases fit TRBD2. This CDR3 has 14 residues. Germline V gives CDR1 SGDLS, CDR2 YYNGEE. Trimming removed 0 bases from V and 3 bases from J; junction bases left unmatched: 2. The CDR3 here is CASSVGSGDYEQYF. The CDR3 DNA follows: TGTGCCAGCAGCGTAGGTAGCGGGGACTACGAGCAGTACTTC.

CDR3 nucleotides: TGTGCCAGCAGTCCGCGGACAGGGAGGATTTCCACGAACACCGGGGAGCTGTTTTTT. Translation gives CASSPRTGRISTNTGELFF. The chain combines TRBV28 with TRBJ2-2; 8 bases are shared with TRBD1. The CDR3 covers 19 residues. Germline V lookup: CDR1 MDHEN, CDR2 SYDVKM. Trimming at V came to 5 bases and at J to 0 bases, leaving 14 bases not matched to a gene.

J is TRBJ2-7 and V is TRBV7-9; D possibly matches TRBD1 or TRBD2 (6 bases each). V shed 0 bases and J shed 7 bases, with 13 bases lying between them. This CDR3 has 14 amino acids. Per germline, CDR1 SEHNR and CDR2 FQNEAQ (reference sequence). Here the CDR3 reads CASSLAGGPGEQYF. In DNA form, the CDR3 reads TGTGCCAGCAGCTTAGCGGGGGGCCCTGGGGAGCAGTACTTC.

V usage is TRBV10-3 and J usage is TRBJ2-5; 9 nucleotides align to TRBD1. CDR3 length: 14 amino acids. The germline CDR1 and CDR2 sequences are ENHRY and SYGVKD. Germline trimming cut 11 bases from V and 3 bases from J; bases unmatched to any gene: 10. CDR3 loop: CASSPGQGEETQYF. Here the CDR3 DNA reads TGTGCCTCGAGCCCGGGACAGGGAGAAGAGACCCAGTACTTC.

This rearrangement joins TRBV7-9 to TRBJ2-5; 7 positions match TRBD1. The J segment lost 3 bases and the V segment lost 4 bases, leaving 5 bases of the junction unmatched. From germline, CDR1 is SEHNR and CDR2 FQNEAQ (reference sequence). This CDR3 spans 14 amino acids. CDR3 loop: CASSSTGLEETQYF. CDR3 DNA: TGTGCCAGCAGCTCGACAGGGTTGGAAGAGACCCAGTACTTC.

This sequence joins TRBV19 and TRBJ1-1; the D is unclear. V lost 3 bases and J lost 3, with 5 bases in between. Germline V gene sequence: CDR1 LNHDA, CDR2 SQIVND (reference sequence). This CDR3 region has 12 residues. The CDR3 spells CASSIRHTEAFF. The CDR3 bases are TGTGCCAGTAGTATCAGGCACACTGAAGCTTTCTTT.

The chain is built from TRBV4-3 and TRBJ1-1; tentative D call: TRBD1 (6 bases). V was cut by 0 bases and J by 4 bases, with 12 bases left in between. The CDR3 extends over 15 amino acids. Germline CDR1 and CDR2: LGHNA and YSLEER. The CDR3 nucleotides are TGCGCCAGCAGCCAAGATAACAGGGCAGGCACTGAAGCTTTCTTT. This gives the protein CASSQDNRAGTEAFF.

This chain joins TRBV14 and TRBJ1-1; no reliable D call. Germline V gene data show CDR1 as SGHDN and CDR2 as FVKESK. This CDR3 region has 14 residues. Trimming removed 0 bases at V and 3 bases at J, with 8 bases between. The CDR3, as DNA: TGTGCCAGCAGCCAAGAGAGGTATCACACTGAAGCTTTCTTT. Translating gives CASSQERYHTEAFF.

CDR3 sequence (DNA): TGCGCCAGCAGCCAAGCGGGCACAGATACGCAGTATTTT. The encoded protein is CASSQAGTDTQYF. This chain uses TRBV4-3 with TRBJ2-3; no firm D call. V dropped 1 base and J dropped 1 base, with 3 bases sitting between them. Germline CDR1 LGHNA, CDR2 YSLEER. The length of the CDR3 is 13 residues.

The chain uses TRBV7-9 and TRBJ2-7; D remains ambiguous. Germline V gene sequence: CDR1 SEHNR, CDR2 FQNEAQ (reference sequence). The ends were cut back, 6 bases at V and 1 base at J, with 1 base in the middle. The CDR3 runs 10 residues. CDR3 DNA: TGTGCCAGCAGGTCCTACGAGCAGTACTTC. Translation: CASRSYEQYF.

The chain links TRBV13 to TRBJ2-5, with 9 bases fitting TRBD2. The germline V gene has CDR1 PRHDT and CDR2 FYEKMQ (reference sequence). The J segment lost 5 bases and the V segment lost 1 base, leaving 8 bases of the junction unmatched. The CDR3 is 16 residues long. CDR3 in amino acids: CASSLAGLAMGETQYF. The CDR3 DNA is TGTGCCAGCAGCTTAGCTGGACTAGCGATGGGGGAGACCCAGTACTTC. The full variable domain, its missing parts supplied by reference TRBV13 and TRBJ2-5, is AAGVIQSPRHLIKEKRETATLKCYPIPRHDTVYWYQQGPGQDPQFLISFYEKMQSDKGSIPDRFSAQQFSDYHSELNMSSLELGDSALYFCASSLAGLAMGETQYFGPGTRLLVL.

The chain recombines TRBV6-2 or TRBV6-3 with TRBJ2-1; 7 bases line up with TRBD2. The CDR3 runs 15 residues. J lost 4 bases, V lost 0 bases, and 3 bases had no gene match. CDR1 MNHEY and CDR2 SVGEGT come from the germline V gene. CDR3 sequence: CASSYSRGLYNEQFF. CDR3 sequence (DNA): TGTGCCAGCAGTTACTCGAGGGGACTATACAATGAGCAGTTCTTC.